The entry that follows covers one T cell receptor beta chain sequence. Its antigen remains unknown. Primers used in a second PCR of roughly 6 to 11 cycles were a sample-barcoded 5' primer and a J-beta primer mix. TCRdb recomputed calls from the 5' RACE reads with MiXCR, one row per CDR3 protein. Of about 1.4 million distinct CDR3 sequences listed, around 59% are singletons. This sample is part of a study of blood T cells in healthy people across ages. Study observations and caveats: Diversity of TCR beta per million T cells declined in a roughly linear way with age.

The specimen was blood. The TCR comes from a man aged 18 to 30 in good health.

The CDR3 bases are TGTGCCAGCAGGCCACAGGGTCTCACTTCACCCCTCCACTTT. It yields the protein CASRPQGLTSPLHF. The chain combines TRBV6-5 with TRBJ1-6; D may be TRBD1 (6 bases). The CDR3 has 14 residues. The V gene lost 6 bases and the J gene lost 9 bases, with 15 bases spanning the gap. CDR1 and CDR2 (germline): MNHEY, SVGAGI.